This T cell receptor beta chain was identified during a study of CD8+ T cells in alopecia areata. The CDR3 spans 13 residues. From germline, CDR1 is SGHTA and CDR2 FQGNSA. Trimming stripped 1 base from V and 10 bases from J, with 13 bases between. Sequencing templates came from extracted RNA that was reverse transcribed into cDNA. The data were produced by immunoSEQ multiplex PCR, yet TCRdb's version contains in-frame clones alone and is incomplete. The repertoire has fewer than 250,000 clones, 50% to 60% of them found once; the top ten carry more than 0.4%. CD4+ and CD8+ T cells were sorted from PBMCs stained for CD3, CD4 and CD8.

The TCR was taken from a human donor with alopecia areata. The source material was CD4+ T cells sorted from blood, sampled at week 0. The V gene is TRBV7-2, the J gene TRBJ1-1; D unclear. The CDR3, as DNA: TGTGCCAGCAGCTTAGATCGGGAGAGGCGAGCTTTCTTT. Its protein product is CASSLDRERRAFF.